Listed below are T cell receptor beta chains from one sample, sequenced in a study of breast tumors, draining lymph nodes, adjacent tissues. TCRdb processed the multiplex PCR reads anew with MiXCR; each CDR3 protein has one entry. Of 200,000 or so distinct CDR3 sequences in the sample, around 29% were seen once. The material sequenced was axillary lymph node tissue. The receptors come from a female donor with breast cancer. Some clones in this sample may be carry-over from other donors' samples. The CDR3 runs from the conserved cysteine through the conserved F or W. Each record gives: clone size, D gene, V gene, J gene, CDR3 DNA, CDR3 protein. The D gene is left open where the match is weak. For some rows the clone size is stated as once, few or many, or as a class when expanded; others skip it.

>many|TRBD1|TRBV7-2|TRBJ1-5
TGTGCCAGCAGCTTCGGGGGACAGTATAGCAATCAGCCCCAGCATTTT
CASSFGGQYSNQPQHF
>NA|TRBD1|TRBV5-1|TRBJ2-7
TGCGCCAGCAGCTTGGACCCACAGGGGCGGTACGAGCAGTACTTC
CASSLDPQGRYEQYF
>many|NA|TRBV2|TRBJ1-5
TGTGCCAGCAGTGAACTGGCGGGAGGAAATCAGCCCCAGCATTTT
CASSELAGGNQPQHF
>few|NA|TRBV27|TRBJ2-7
TGTGCCAGCAGTTTATATAAGGGGGGAGGGGCCTACGAGCAGTACTTC
CASSLYKGGGAYEQYF
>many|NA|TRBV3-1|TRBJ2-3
TGTGCCAGCAGCCAACAAGGGTGGACAGATACGCAGTATTTT
CASSQQGWTDTQYF
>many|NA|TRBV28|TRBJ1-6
TGTGCCAGCAGTTCGGGACATCCTCTTTCCCTCCACTTT
CASSSGHPLSLHF
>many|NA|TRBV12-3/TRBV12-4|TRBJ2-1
TGTGCCAGCAGTTTTCGCGGGTCGGACAATGAGCAGTTCTTC
CASSFRGSDNEQFF
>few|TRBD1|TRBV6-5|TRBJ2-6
TGTGCCAGCAGTTACTCACTGGACAGGGTCGGCTCTGGGGCCAACGTCCTGACTTTC
CASSYSLDRVGSGANVLTF
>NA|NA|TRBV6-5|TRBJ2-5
TGTGCCAGCATGAGGGGGGGCCAGTACTTC
CASMRGGQYF
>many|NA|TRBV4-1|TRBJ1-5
TGCGCCAGCAGCCAAGAGAAGTACGGACACAATCAGCCCCAGCATTTT
CASSQEKYGHNQPQHF
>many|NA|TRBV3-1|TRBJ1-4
TGTGCCAGCAGCCAATCAGGGACTGATGAAAAACTGTTTTTT
CASSQSGTDEKLFF
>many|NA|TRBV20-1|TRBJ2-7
TGCAGTGCTAGAGATCCCGTGGGGGGGCCGGGGGAGCAGTACTTC
CSARDPVGGPGEQYF
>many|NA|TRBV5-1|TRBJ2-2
TGCGCCAGCAGCTTGGCCGAAGACGCCGGGGAGCTGTTTTTT
CASSLAEDAGELFF
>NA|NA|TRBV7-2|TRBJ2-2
TGTGCCAGCAGCTTAGGGCAGGGAAACACCGGGGAGCTGCTTTTT
CASSLGQGNTGELLF
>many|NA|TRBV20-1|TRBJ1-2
TGCAGTGCTAGAGAGGGACTCCTTACCGACTACACCTTC
CSAREGLLTDYTF
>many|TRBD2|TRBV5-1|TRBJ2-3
TGCGCCAGCAGACCAACTAGCGGAACAGATACGCAGTATTTT
CASRPTSGTDTQYF
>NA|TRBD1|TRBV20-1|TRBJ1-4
TGCAGTGCTAAGAGGACAGGGGGGGATAAACTGTTTTTT
CSAKRTGGDKLFF
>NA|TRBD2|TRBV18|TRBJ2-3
TGTGCCAGCAGTCCTATGCAAGCGGGGGGACCAGATACGCAGTATTTT
CASSPMQAGGPDTQYF
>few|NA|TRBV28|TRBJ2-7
TGTGCCAGCAGACCGAACCAGGGGGGCTGGGGGAACGAGCAGTACTTC
CASRPNQGGWGNEQYF
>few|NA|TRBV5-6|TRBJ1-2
TGTGCCAGCAGCTTTTTCGGGGGTTATGGCTACACCTTC
CASSFFGGYGYTF
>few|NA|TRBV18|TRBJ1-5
TGTGCCAGCTCCCCATCACCCAGCAATCAGCCCCAGCATTTT
CASSPSPSNQPQHF
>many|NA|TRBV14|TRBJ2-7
TGTGCCAGCAGCCAAGATTTGGCGGACGAGCAGTACTTC
CASSQDLADEQYF
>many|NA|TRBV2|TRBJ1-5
TGTGCCAGCAGTGCGACCGATAGCAATCAGCCCCAGCATTTT
CASSATDSNQPQHF
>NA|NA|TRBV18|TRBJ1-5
TGTGCCAGCTCGACGATAGGTAGCAATCAGCCCCAGCATTTT
CASSTIGSNQPQHF
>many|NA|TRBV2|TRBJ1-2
TGTGCCAGCAGTGCAACCAGTAACTATGGCTACACCTTC
CASSATSNYGYTF
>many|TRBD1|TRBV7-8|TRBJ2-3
TGTGCCAGCAGGGCTGACAGGGCTGGTTCGCAGTATTTT
CASRADRAGSQYF
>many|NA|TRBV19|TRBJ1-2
TGTGCCAGTAGTATAGGACAGGACAACTATGGCTACACCTTC
CASSIGQDNYGYTF
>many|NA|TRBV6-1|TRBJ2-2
TGTGCCAGCAGTGAGAACAGGAACACCGGGGAGCTGTTTTTT
CASSENRNTGELFF
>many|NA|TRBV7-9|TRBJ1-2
TGTGCCAGCAGCTTAGCAGGGGATCGCGGCTACACCTTC
CASSLAGDRGYTF
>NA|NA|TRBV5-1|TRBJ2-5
TGCGCCAGTAGCAAGGGCGGGAACACCCACGAGACCCAGTACTTC
CASSKGGNTHETQYF
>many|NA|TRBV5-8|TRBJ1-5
TGTGCCAGCAGCCTCTCCCCCAGCTCGAATCAGCCCCAGCATTTT
CASSLSPSSNQPQHF
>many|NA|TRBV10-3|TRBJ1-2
TGTGCCATCAGGCCGGGTACCGGAGATGCGGGCTACACCTTC
CAIRPGTGDAGYTF
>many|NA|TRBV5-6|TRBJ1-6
TGTGCCAGCAGCTTGGGGGTGGGGGGTTCACCCCTCCACTTT
CASSLGVGGSPLHF
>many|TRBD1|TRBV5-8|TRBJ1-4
TGTGCCAGCAGCACTCCGGGACAGGGTGGCGAAAAACTGTTTTTT
CASSTPGQGGEKLFF
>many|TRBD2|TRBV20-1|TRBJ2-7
TGCAGTGCAACCGGGACTAGCGGGAGGGCGCAAGAGCAGTACTTC
CSATGTSGRAQEQYF
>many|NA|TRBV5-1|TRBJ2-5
TGCGCCACCTCGGCAGGGGTTGGCCAAGAGACCCAGTACTTC
CATSAGVGQETQYF
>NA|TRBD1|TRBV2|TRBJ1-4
TGTGCCAGCAGTGTGTTGACAGGGGTTAATGAAAAACTGTTTTTT
CASSVLTGVNEKLFF
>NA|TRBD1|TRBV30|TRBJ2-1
TGTGCCTGGAGTTGGGGACAGGATTTTAATGAGCAGTTCTTC
CAWSWGQDFNEQFF
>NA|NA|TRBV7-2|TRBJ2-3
TGTGCCAGCAGCTTGGGTGGGCCCAGCGCAGATACGCAGTATTTT
CASSLGGPSADTQYF
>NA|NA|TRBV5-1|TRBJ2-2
TGCGCCAGCAGCCAAGGGCAAGATAACACCGGGGAGCTGTTTTTT
CASSQGQDNTGELFF
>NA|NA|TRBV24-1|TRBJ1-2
TGTGCCACCAGTGCTAGAGTCGACTATGGCTACACCTTC
CATSARVDYGYTF